This is a list of T cell receptor beta chains from one sample in a study of blood T cell repertoires in COVID-19. Here immunoSEQ multiplex PCR was the method, and the copy in TCRdb shows in-frame clones only, minus some. The table includes a few hundred thousand clones, 75% to 90% detected once. The source material was peripheral blood. The receptors were gathered from an older woman with acute or convalescent COVID-19. Each CDR3 is given with its conserved first and last residue. D genes are given only for firm matches. The size field is filled for only some rows; it gives once, few, many or a size class.

TRBJ1-6,-,-,TRBV6-5,CASSSTTSSYNSPLHF,TGTGCCAGCAGTTCGACAACCAGCTCCTATAATTCACCCCTCCACTTT
TRBJ2-2,-,TRBD1,TRBV2,CASTSTGAGELFF,TGTGCCAGTACCTCAACAGGGGCCGGGGAGCTGTTTTTT
TRBJ1-1,-,TRBD1,TRBV4-3,CASSQVLVGTGKATEAFF,TGCGCCAGCAGCCAAGTTCTCGTGGGGACAGGGAAAGCCACTGAAGCTTTCTTT
TRBJ2-1,-,-,TRBV6-5,CASSYSPNQYYNEQFF,TGTGCCAGCAGTTACTCGCCTAACCAATACTACAATGAGCAGTTCTTC
TRBJ2-2,-,TRBD1,TRBV7-3,CASRPGQGPTGELFF,TGTGCCAGCAGACCGGGACAGGGCCCCACCGGGGAGCTGTTTTTT
TRBJ2-5,-,-,TRBV6-2/TRBV6-3,CASSYKRAQPYQETQYF,TGTGCCAGCAGTTACAAGCGGGCGCAACCTTACCAAGAGACCCAGTACTTC
TRBJ1-4,-,-,TRBV18,CASSPPSQGRWEKLFF,TGTGCCAGCTCACCACCGAGCCAGGGGCGTTGGGAAAAACTGTTTTTT
TRBJ1-2,-,-,TRBV9,CASSVGSTGNYGYTF,TGTGCCAGCAGCGTGGGAAGCACAGGGAACTATGGCTACACCTTC
TRBJ1-5,-,-,TRBV6-5,CASSYSSGSNQPQHF,TGTGCCAGCAGTTACTCGTCCGGTAGCAATCAGCCCCAGCATTTT
TRBJ1-3,-,TRBD1,TRBV2,CASSEVRGVTGNTIYF,TGTGCCAGCAGTGAAGTCAGGGGGGTTACTGGAAACACCATATATTTT
TRBJ1-5,-,TRBD1,TRBV3-1/TRBV3-2,CASSLGTGTNQPQHF,TGTGCCAGCAGCCTAGGGACAGGAACCAATCAGCCCCAGCATTTT
TRBJ2-5,-,-,TRBV28,CASSSQGTLSLGAQYF,TGTGCCAGCAGTTCACAAGGGACTTTGAGTCTAGGGGCCCAGTACTTC
TRBJ1-1,-,-,TRBV7-2,CASSLEGQGSWTEAFF,TGTGCCAGCAGCTTAGAGGGACAAGGGAGCTGGACTGAAGCTTTCTTT
TRBJ1-3,-,TRBD1,TRBV29-1,CSVETGAIGNTIYF,TGCAGCGTTGAGACAGGGGCAATTGGAAACACCATATATTTT
TRBJ2-5,-,TRBD2,TRBV7-6,CASSLGLAGGETQYF,TGTGCCAGCAGCTTAGGACTAGCGGGAGGGGAGACCCAGTACTTC
TRBJ2-3,-,TRBD2,TRBV2,CATTSERGSTDTQYF,TGTGCCACGACGTCAGAGCGGGGGAGCACAGATACGCAGTATTTT
TRBJ2-1,-,-,TRBV28,CASSLAGLYNEQFF,TGTGCCAGCAGTTTAGCAGGACTCTACAATGAGCAGTTCTTC
TRBJ1-2,-,-,TRBV14,CASSQGDSQTNYGYTF,TGTGCCAGCAGCCAAGGAGACAGCCAGACTAACTATGGCTACACCTTC
TRBJ2-7,-,-,TRBV12-3/TRBV12-4,CASSQTIYEQYF,TGTGCCAGCAGTCAAACAATCTACGAGCAGTACTTC
TRBJ1-2,-,-,TRBV6-2/TRBV6-3,CASSPDRELNYGYTF,TGTGCCAGCAGCCCGGACAGAGAACTCAACTATGGCTACACCTTC
TRBJ2-7,-,TRBD1,TRBV9,CASSVGGTGYEQYF,TGTGCCAGCAGCGTAGGGGGGACAGGCTACGAGCAGTACTTC
TRBJ1-2,-,TRBD1,TRBV7-9,CASSYTGDGYTF,TGTGCCAGCAGCTACACAGGGGATGGCTACACCTTC
TRBJ2-7,once,TRBD1,TRBV6-2/TRBV6-3,CASSDSPGQGMYEQYF,TGTGCCAGCAGCGATTCCCCGGGACAGGGAATGTACGAGCAGTACTTC
TRBJ1-1,few,-,TRBV7-8,CASSLALGRTEAFF,TGTGCCAGCAGCTTAGCGTTGGGGAGGACTGAAGCTTTCTTT
TRBJ2-1,-,-,TRBV10-3,CAISPGAGEQFF,TGTGCCATCAGTCCAGGGGCCGGTGAGCAGTTCTTC
TRBJ2-7,-,TRBD1,TRBV7-9,CASSYPGQLYEQYF,TGTGCCAGCAGCTACCCGGGACAGCTCTACGAGCAGTACTTC
TRBJ1-2,few,TRBD1,TRBV27,CASSQSRQGSSGYTF,TGTGCCAGCAGTCAATCCCGACAGGGTTCTAGTGGCTACACCTTC
TRBJ1-4,-,-,TRBV23-1,CASSQPGQYPEKLFF,TGCGCCAGCAGTCAACCGGGACAATATCCTGAAAAACTGTTTTTT
TRBJ1-1,-,-,TRBV27,CASSFQDAGEAFF,TGTGCCAGCAGTTTCCAAGACGCCGGGGAAGCTTTCTTT
TRBJ1-1,-,TRBD1,TRBV29-1,CSVRDRNTEAFF,TGCAGCGTTCGGGACAGGAACACTGAAGCTTTCTTT
TRBJ2-7,-,TRBD1,TRBV7-2,CASSPWTGRRDEQYF,TGTGCCAGCAGCCCCTGGACAGGGCGAAGGGACGAGCAGTACTTC
TRBJ1-5,-,-,TRBV4-1,CASSQVTGRAQPQHF,TGCGCCAGCAGCCAAGTTACAGGGAGGGCACAGCCCCAGCATTTT
TRBJ1-2,-,-,TRBV3-1/TRBV3-2,CASREVGGYGYTF,TGTGCCAGCAGGGAGGTAGGGGGCTATGGCTACACCTTC
TRBJ2-3,few,TRBD2,TRBV11-1,CASSQTSGRQYF,TGTGCCAGCAGCCAGACTAGCGGGAGGCAGTATTTT
TRBJ1-1,-,-,TRBV29-1,CSVDVRRAFF,TGCAGCGTTGATGTACGTCGGGCTTTCTTT
TRBJ2-3,-,-,TRBV15,CATSRDSGSSTDTQYF,TGTGCCACCAGCAGAGATAGCGGTTCTAGCACAGATACGCAGTATTTT
TRBJ1-1,-,-,TRBV5-8,CASSLPWTVEAFF,TGTGCCAGCAGCCTCCCGTGGACTGTGGAAGCTTTCTTT
TRBJ1-5,-,-,TRBV27,CASSLSPPREHNQPQHF,TGTGCCAGCAGTTTATCCCCTCCTCGTGAGCACAATCAGCCCCAGCATTTT
TRBJ1-2,once,-,TRBV4-3,CASSQGQADGYTF,TGCGCCAGCAGCCAAGGACAGGCAGATGGCTACACCTTC
TRBJ1-6,few,-,TRBV5-6,CASSLGGGAKNSPLHF,TGTGCCAGCAGCTTGGGCGGGGGAGCGAAAAATTCACCCCTCCACTTT
TRBJ1-5,-,TRBD1,TRBV20-1,CSASTGGSGGNQPQHF,TGCAGTGCTAGTACAGGGGGTTCGGGAGGCAATCAGCCCCAGCATTTT
TRBJ2-5,few,-,TRBV6-5,CASRPSQETQYF,TGTGCCAGCAGACCTAGCCAAGAGACCCAGTACTTC
TRBJ2-5,-,TRBD1,TRBV6-5,CASRENRGETQYF,TGTGCCAGCAGGGAGAACAGGGGAGAGACCCAGTACTTC
TRBJ2-2,-,TRBD1,TRBV24-1,CATKGQPNTGELFF,TGTGCCACCAAGGGACAGCCGAACACCGGGGAGCTGTTTTTT
TRBJ2-7,-,TRBD1,TRBV10-3,CAINPGTGVYEQYF,TGTGCCATCAACCCCGGGACAGGGGTCTACGAGCAGTACTTC
TRBJ1-3,-,-,TRBV3-1/TRBV3-2,CASSHPWGDSGNTIYF,TGTGCCAGCAGCCACCCCTGGGGGGACTCTGGAAACACCATATATTTT
TRBJ1-1,few,-,TRBV6-2/TRBV6-3,CASSFPSLFGQGLLNTEAFF,TGTGCCAGCAGTTTCCCTTCCTTATTCGGGCAGGGACTCTTGAACACTGAAGCTTTCTTT
TRBJ2-1,few,TRBD2,TRBV3-1/TRBV3-2,CASSPLAGGGNEQFF,TGTGCCAGCAGCCCCTTAGCGGGAGGGGGGAATGAGCAGTTCTTC
TRBJ2-4,-,TRBD1,TRBV27,CASSSGQGSKNIQYF,TGTGCCAGCAGTTCGGGACAGGGCAGCAAAAACATTCAGTACTTC
TRBJ1-5,-,-,TRBV2,CASTTSGVRQPQHF,TGTGCCAGCACGACTAGCGGGGTGCGTCAGCCCCAGCATTTT
TRBJ2-3,-,TRBD2,TRBV20-1,CSASRTSGGRTDTQYF,TGCAGTGCTAGTAGGACTAGCGGGGGACGCACAGATACGCAGTATTTT
TRBJ1-1,-,TRBD1,TRBV5-4,CASSLDRGNTEAFF,TGTGCCAGCAGCTTGGACAGGGGGAACACTGAAGCTTTCTTT
TRBJ1-1,-,-,TRBV9,CASSEGQNTEAFF,TGTGCCAGCAGCGAGGGACAGAACACTGAAGCTTTCTTT
TRBJ2-1,-,TRBD2,TRBV7-9,CASSSWTSGKRGEQFF,TGTGCCAGCAGCTCCTGGACTAGCGGGAAACGTGGTGAGCAGTTCTTC
TRBJ1-3,-,TRBD1,TRBV5-1,CASSSGQAGNTIYF,TGCGCCAGCAGCTCGGGACAGGCTGGAAACACCATATATTTT
TRBJ1-1,-,-,TRBV2,CASETGHTEAFF,TGTGCCAGCGAGACAGGACACACTGAAGCTTTCTTT
TRBJ2-2,-,-,TRBV3-1/TRBV3-2,CASSHSLFLRTGELFF,TGTGCCAGCAGCCATTCCCTGTTCCTACGCACCGGGGAGCTGTTTTTT
TRBJ2-7,-,-,TRBV28,CASSFPGARYEQYF,TGTGCCAGCAGTTTCCCAGGGGCGCGCTACGAGCAGTACTTC
TRBJ1-5,-,-,TRBV19,CASSIVEYNQPQHF,TGTGCCAGTAGTATAGTGGAGTACAATCAGCCCCAGCATTTT